This entry describes one TCR beta chain. Its antigen is not known. Sample time point: week 5, during vaccination. Topical imiquimod was applied with each vaccine dose, which held 300 ug of mutant IDH1 20-mer peptide. This specimen comes from a study of a mutant IDH1 vaccine in newly diagnosed glioma. Overall study: Radiotherapy alone preceded vaccination by 4-6 weeks; alternatively, vaccination started with temozolomide cycles. Patients under treatment included roughly 60% males and approximately 38% females and had a mean age of around 40 years. Receipt of radiotherapy, temozolomide, or both preceded the study, and most received both. Study observations and caveats: Pseudoprogression looked unconnected to shifts in top peripheral T cell clonotypes.

Produced via immunoSEQ multiplex PCR; TCRdb's table is partial and in-frame only. There are under 45,000 clones in the sample; about four fifths occur only once, and around 10% lies in the top ten. Germline CDR1 SGHRS, CDR2 YFSETQ. V dropped 0 bases and J dropped 0 bases, with 9 bases sitting between them. The CDR3 loop spans 16 amino acids. Sequencing used PBMCs, obtained from a glioma patient whose treatment included an IDH1 peptide vaccine. This sequence joins TRBV5-1 and TRBJ2-2, with no clear D. The origin of this receptor is a man between 45 and 60 years old with glioma. The CDR3 sequence is CASSLEVASNTGELFF. The DNA of the CDR3 is TGCGCCAGCAGCTTGGAAGTTGCTTCGAACACCGGGGAGCTGTTTTTT.